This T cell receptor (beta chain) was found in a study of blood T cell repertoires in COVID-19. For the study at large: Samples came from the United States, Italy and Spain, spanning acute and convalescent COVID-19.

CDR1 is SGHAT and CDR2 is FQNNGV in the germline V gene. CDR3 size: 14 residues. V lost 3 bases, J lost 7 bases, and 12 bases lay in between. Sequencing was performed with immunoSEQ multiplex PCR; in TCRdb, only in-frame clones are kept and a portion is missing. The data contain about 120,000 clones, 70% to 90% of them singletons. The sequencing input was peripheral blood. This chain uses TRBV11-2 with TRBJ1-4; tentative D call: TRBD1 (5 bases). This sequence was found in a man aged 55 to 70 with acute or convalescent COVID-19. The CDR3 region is CASSFAGGSEKLFF. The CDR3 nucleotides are TGTGCCAGCAGCTTCGCCGGGGGGAGTGAAAAACTGTTTTTT. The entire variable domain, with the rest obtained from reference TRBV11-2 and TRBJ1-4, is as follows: EAGVAQSPRYKIIEKRQSVAFWCNPISGHATLYWYQQILGQGPKLLIQFQNNGVVDDSQLPKDRFSAERLKGVDSTLKIQPAKLEDSAVYLCASSFAGGSEKLFFGSGTQLSVL.